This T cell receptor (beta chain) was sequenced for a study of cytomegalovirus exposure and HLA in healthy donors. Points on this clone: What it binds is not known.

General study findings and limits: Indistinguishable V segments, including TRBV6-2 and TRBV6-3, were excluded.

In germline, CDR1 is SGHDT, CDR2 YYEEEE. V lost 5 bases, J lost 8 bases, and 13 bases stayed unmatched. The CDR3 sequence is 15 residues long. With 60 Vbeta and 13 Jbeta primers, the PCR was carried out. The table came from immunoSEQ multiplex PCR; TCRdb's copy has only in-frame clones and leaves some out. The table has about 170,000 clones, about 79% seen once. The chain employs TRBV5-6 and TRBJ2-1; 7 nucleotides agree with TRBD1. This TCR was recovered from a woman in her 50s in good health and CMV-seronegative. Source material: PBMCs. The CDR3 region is CASRNEGGGYHEQFF. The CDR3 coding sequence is TGTGCCAGCAGGAACGAAGGGGGCGGATATCATGAGCAGTTCTTC.